This entry lists 27 T cell receptor beta chains sequenced from one sample in a study of blood T cell repertoires in COVID-19. Assay used: immunoSEQ multiplex PCR; TCRdb lists only in-frame clones, some missing. The data show 150,000 to 200,000 clones, about 85% seen once. The specimen was peripheral blood. These receptors were obtained from a woman older than 75 with acute or convalescent COVID-19.

The rearrangement joins TRBV4-2 to TRBJ1-1, with a tentative D call TRBD1 (5 bases). V gave up 0 bases and J gave up 6 bases, with 11 bases separating them. The length of the CDR3 is 14 residues. Germline CDR1 LGHNA, CDR2 YNFKEQ. The CDR3 DNA follows: TGTGCCAGCAGCCAAGATCTTGTAGGGGCTGAAGCTTTCTTT. Amino acids: CASSQDLVGAEAFF.

The chain is built from TRBV18 and TRBJ1-1, with a weak D call TRBD1 (6 bases). V lost 8 bases, J lost 4 bases, and 11 bases lay in between. Per the germline V gene, CDR1 is KGHSH and CDR2 is LQKENI. This CDR3 is built from 12 residues. Here the CDR3 DNA reads TGTGCCAGCGAGGGGGGGCCCACTGAAGCTTTCTTT. Protein sequence: CASEGGPTEAFF.

The J gene is TRBJ2-6, the V gene TRBV6-6; maybe TRBD1 (5 bases). This CDR3 is 17 amino acids long. Germline loops: CDR1 MNHNY, CDR2 SVGAGI (reference sequence). V was cut by 5 bases and J by 0 bases, with 14 bases left in between. The DNA for the CDR3 is TGTGCCAGCAGTCCGACAGTGATCAACTCTGGGGCCAACGTCCTGACTTTC. It yields the protein CASSPTVINSGANVLTF.

This chain joins TRBV9 and TRBJ2-2; maybe TRBD1 (6 bases). The germline CDR1 and CDR2 sequences are SGDLS and YYNGEE. The CDR3 consists of 15 residues. V lost 4 bases to trimming and J lost 1 base, with 11 bases between them. CDR3 amino acids: CASSTRQENTGELFF. The CDR3 nucleotides are TGTGCCAGCAGCACCCGACAGGAGAACACCGGGGAGCTGTTTTTT.

The rearrangement uses TRBV18 and TRBJ1-1; unclear D gene. From germline, CDR1 is KGHSH and CDR2 LQKENI. The CDR3 length is 13 residues. V lost 4 bases to trimming and J lost 5 bases, with 11 bases between them. The CDR3 region is CASSRGGGTEAFF. The CDR3 DNA reads as TGTGCCAGCTCACGGGGAGGAGGGACTGAAGCTTTCTTT.

V usage is TRBV5-6 and J usage is TRBJ2-1; 8 nucleotides match TRBD2. J was trimmed by 2 bases and V by 2 bases; bases with no gene match: 12. CDR3 length equals 18 residues. CDR1 SGHDT and CDR2 YYEEEE come from the germline V gene. In DNA form, the CDR3 reads TGTGCCAGCAGCTTAATGAGGCCCAGCGGGGGAACCTACAATGAGCAGTTCTTC. The encoded protein is CASSLMRPSGGTYNEQFF.

The chain carries TRBV19 and TRBJ1-4; no reliable D call. Trimming stripped 5 bases from V and 7 bases from J, with 11 bases between. Germline V gene data show CDR1 as LNHDA and CDR2 as SQIVND (reference sequence). The CDR3 runs 13 residues. CDR3 DNA: TGTGCCAGTAGTTCGGCGGGAAGTGAAAAACTGTTTTTT. Amino acids: CASSSAGSEKLFF. Using reference TRBV19 and TRBJ1-4 for the parts outside the CDR3, the full variable domain is DGGITQSPKYLFRKEGQNVTLSCEQNLNHDAMYWYRQDPGQGLRLIYYSQIVNDFQKGDIAEGYSVSREKKESFPLTVTSAQKNPTAFYLCASSSAGSEKLFFGSGTQLSVL.

The chain uses TRBV19 and TRBJ1-3; TRBD1 is a possible D gene (6 bases). V lost 9 bases to trimming and J lost 0 bases, with 12 bases between them. The CDR3 extends over 14 amino acids. CDR1 and CDR2 (germline): LNHDA, SQIVND (reference sequence). The CDR3 DNA reads as TGTGCCAGCACTCAGGGGACCTCTGGAAACACCATATATTTT. Translated, it gives CASTQGTSGNTIYF.

This sequence joins TRBV11-2 and TRBJ2-5; the D gene is possibly TRBD1 (5 bases). The CDR3 is 15 residues long. Trimming cost V 5 bases and J 3 bases, with 16 bases left between them. Germline assignment: CDR1 SGHAT and CDR2 FQNNGV. CDR3 region: CASSAIGVREETQYF. CDR3 nucleotide sequence: TGTGCCAGCAGCGCCATAGGGGTTCGGGAAGAGACCCAGTACTTC.

The V call is TRBV5-4, the J call TRBJ1-1, with 7 bases aligning to TRBD1. The ends lost 4 bases at V and 0 bases at J; junction bases unmatched: 12. There are 17 residues in the CDR3. The germline CDR1 and CDR2 sequences are SGHNT and YYREEE (reference sequence). CDR3 residues: CASSRDTGVPMNTEAFF. The CDR3 DNA reads as TGTGCCAGCAGCCGCGACACAGGGGTCCCCATGAACACTGAAGCTTTCTTT. Full variable domain (missing parts from reference TRBV5-4 and TRBJ1-1): ETGVTQSPTHLIKTRGQQVTLRCSSQSGHNTVSWYQQALGQGPQFIFQYYREEENGRGNFPPRFSGLQFPNYSSELNVNALELDDSALYLCASSRDTGVPMNTEAFFGQGTRLTVV.

The chain joins TRBV5-6 to TRBJ2-1; D is ambiguous. The V end was cut by 4 bases, the J end by 0 bases, with 11 bases between. Germline V CDR1 and CDR2: SGHDT, YYEEEE. This CDR3 contains 15 residues. CDR3 sequence: CASSSPKRSYNEQFF. The CDR3 DNA reads as TGTGCCAGCAGCAGCCCCAAGCGCTCCTACAATGAGCAGTTCTTC.

The chain joins TRBV5-6 to TRBJ1-2; TRBD1 matches 10 bases. The germline V gene has CDR1 SGHDT and CDR2 YYEEEE. After removal of 0 bases from V and 5 bases from J, the junction contained 4 bases not matched to a gene. The CDR3 totals 15 residues. The CDR3: CASSLGDRGLYGYTF. The CDR3 region has the DNA TGTGCCAGCAGCTTGGGGGACAGGGGATTATATGGCTACACCTTC.

V gene TRBV2 combines with J gene TRBJ2-5, with D perhaps TRBD2 (6 bases). CDR1 is SNHLY and CDR2 is FYNNEI in the germline V gene. Deletions cut 2 bases from V and 1 base from J, with 11 bases between. The CDR3 length is 15 residues. CDR3 sequence (DNA): TGTGCCAGCAGTGAATTTGGGGGGAGCCAAGAGACCCAGTACTTC. Protein sequence: CASSEFGGSQETQYF.

V is TRBV5-5 and J is TRBJ1-2; D is undetermined. Germline CDR1 reads SGHKS; CDR2 reads YYEKEE (reference sequence). V gave up 5 bases and J gave up 8 bases, with 16 bases separating them. The CDR3 contains 13 residues. The CDR3 sequence: CASSHISGGGYTF. CDR3 DNA: TGTGCCAGCAGTCATATTTCAGGAGGGGGCTACACCTTC. Together with reference TRBV5-5 and TRBJ1-2, the CDR3 gives the full variable domain: DAGVTQSPTHLIKTRGQQVTLRCSPISGHKSVSWYQQVLGQGPQFIFQYYEKEERGRGNFPDRFSARQFPNYSSELNVNALLLGDSALYLCASSHISGGGYTFGSGTRLTVV.

There are a few counts of this clone. The rearrangement uses TRBV18 and TRBJ2-6, with D possibly being TRBD1 (6 bases). V was clipped by 3 bases and J by 0 bases, with 9 bases between them. From germline, CDR1 is KGHSH and CDR2 LQKENI. CDR3 length equals 16 residues. As DNA, the CDR3 is TGTGCCAGCTCACCTGGACAGTTCTCTGGGGCCAACGTCCTGACTTTC. Its protein product is CASSPGQFSGANVLTF.

This chain uses TRBV29-1 with TRBJ2-2, with TRBD2 identical over 9 bases. Trimming took 8 bases from V and 3 from J; bases not matched to a gene: 7. Germline CDR1 SQVTM, CDR2 ANQGSEA. The CDR3 spans 14 residues. The CDR3 nucleotides are TGCAGCTCCCAAGCGGGGGGAGACACCGGGGAGCTGTTTTTT. This codes for CSSQAGGDTGELFF.

The rearrangement uses TRBV6-1 and TRBJ1-5; possibly TRBD1 for D (5 bases). The V gene's germline CDR1 is MNHNS and CDR2 SASEGT. The V end was cut by 5 bases, the J end by 0 bases, with 8 bases between. CDR3 length: 14 residues. As DNA, the CDR3 is TGTGCCAGCAGTCCGGGACTTAGCAATCAGCCCCAGCATTTT. It is translated as CASSPGLSNQPQHF.

V is TRBV9 and J is TRBJ1-5; 10 nucleotides agree with TRBD1. Germline values: CDR1 SGDLS, CDR2 YYNGEE. The CDR3 runs 16 residues. V lost 4 bases, J lost 1 base, and 5 bases stayed unmatched. The CDR3 is CASSPGTGASNQPQHF. The CDR3 bases are TGTGCCAGCAGCCCGGGGACAGGGGCGAGCAATCAGCCCCAGCATTTT.

The gene calls are TRBV19 and TRBJ2-6; a possible D gene is TRBD1 (7 bases). Germline lookup yields CDR1 LNHDA and CDR2 SQIVND (reference sequence). Trimming took off 7 bases at V and 0 bases at J, with 10 bases between the two ends. The CDR3 sequence is 15 residues long. Here the CDR3 DNA reads TGTGCCAGTAATCAGGGGGGCTCTGGGGCCAACGTCCTGACTTTC. This codes for CASNQGGSGANVLTF.

The gene calls are TRBV7-2 and TRBJ2-3, with 9 bases aligning to TRBD2. The germline gives CDR1 SGHTA, CDR2 FQGNSA. The CDR3 runs 17 residues. J lost 1 base, V lost 1 base, and 6 bases had no gene match. CDR3 in DNA: TGTGCCAGCAGCTTAGGACTAGCGGTGGGAGGCACAGATACGCAGTATTTT. It translates to CASSLGLAVGGTDTQYF.

This clone was seen just once. The gene calls are TRBV7-2 and TRBJ2-2, with D possibly being TRBD1 (5 bases). Between the trimmed V and J ends, which lost 1 base and 0 bases, there was a span of 12 bases. The CDR3 has 17 amino acids. Germline loops: CDR1 SGHTA, CDR2 FQGNSA. The CDR3 here is CASSLVGRATNTGELFF. Written as DNA, the CDR3 is TGTGCCAGCAGCTTAGTGGGCAGGGCGACGAACACCGGGGAGCTGTTTTTT.

The chain has TRBV5-1 and TRBJ2-7; 7 bases line up with TRBD1. Per the germline V gene, CDR1 is SGHRS and CDR2 is YFSETQ. This CDR3 spans 16 amino acids. V lost 0 bases to trimming and J lost 5 bases; unmatched junction nucleotides: 11. This chain's CDR3 is CASSLVSQGTGNEQYF. The CDR3 region has the DNA TGCGCCAGCAGCTTGGTTTCACAGGGGACGGGGAACGAGCAGTACTTC.

The chain recombines TRBV6-2 or TRBV6-3 with TRBJ2-3; 8 positions match TRBD2. Germline V gives CDR1 MNHEY, CDR2 SVGEGT. The CDR3 has 17 amino acids. Trimming removed 5 bases from V and 4 bases from J; junction bases left unmatched: 14. The CDR3 DNA sequence: TGTGCCAGCAGTGACCCATTCGGGGGGGCCTTGCCAGATACGCAGTATTTT. This encodes CASSDPFGGALPDTQYF.

The chain employs TRBV10-3 and TRBJ1-6, with D possibly being TRBD1 (6 bases). Trimming removed 11 bases from V and 3 bases from J, with 14 bases in between. Germline CDR1 is ENHRY and CDR2 is SYGVKD. The CDR3 is made up of 14 amino acids. CDR3 sequence reads: CALREGDYNSPLHF. CDR3 bases: TGTGCCCTTCGAGAGGGGGACTATAATTCACCCCTCCACTTT.

CDR3 region: CASSYGTYSYEQYF. The DNA for the CDR3 is TGTGCCAGCAGTTACGGGACATACTCCTACGAGCAGTACTTC. The chain has TRBV6-6 and TRBJ2-7, with D possibly matching TRBD1 (6 bases). Trimming removed 2 bases from V and 0 bases from J, with 8 bases in between. The CDR3 runs to 14 residues. CDR1 is MNHNY, CDR2 SVGAGI, per germline (reference sequence).

The chain combines TRBV6-5 with TRBJ1-5, with D possibly being TRBD1 (5 bases). Germline lookup yields CDR1 MNHEY and CDR2 SVGAGI. The CDR3 consists of 14 residues. Trimming took 8 bases from V and 4 from J, leaving 15 bases between them. The CDR3 region is CASAHWGGNQPQHF. The CDR3 region has the DNA TGTGCCAGCGCACACTGGGGGGGGAATCAGCCCCAGCATTTT.

The chain links TRBV2 to TRBJ1-1; 7 bases are a match to TRBD1. The germline gives CDR1 SNHLY, CDR2 FYNNEI. Trimming took 4 bases from V and 2 from J; bases not matched to a gene: 4. CDR3 size: 14 residues. CDR3 sequence: CASSGRQGNTEAFF. The CDR3 coding sequence is TGTGCCAGCAGTGGCCGACAGGGTAACACTGAAGCTTTCTTT. Looking up the rest from reference TRBV2 and TRBJ1-1 gives the full variable domain: EPEVTQTPSHQVTQMGQEVILRCVPISNHLYFYWYRQILGQKVEFLVSFYNNEISEKSEIFDDQFSVERPDGSNFTLKIRSTKLEDSAMYFCASSGRQGNTEAFFGQGTRLTVV.